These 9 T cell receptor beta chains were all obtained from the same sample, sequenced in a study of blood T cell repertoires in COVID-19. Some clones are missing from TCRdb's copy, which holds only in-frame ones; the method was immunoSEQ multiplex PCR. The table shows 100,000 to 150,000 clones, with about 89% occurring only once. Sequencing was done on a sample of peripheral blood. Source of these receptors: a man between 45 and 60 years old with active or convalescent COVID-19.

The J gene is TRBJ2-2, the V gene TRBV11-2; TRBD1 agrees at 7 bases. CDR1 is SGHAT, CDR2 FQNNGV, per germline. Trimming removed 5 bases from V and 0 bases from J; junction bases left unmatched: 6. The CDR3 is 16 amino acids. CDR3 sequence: CASSRTGDANTGELFF. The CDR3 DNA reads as TGTGCCAGCAGCCGGACAGGAGACGCGAACACCGGGGAGCTGTTTTTT.

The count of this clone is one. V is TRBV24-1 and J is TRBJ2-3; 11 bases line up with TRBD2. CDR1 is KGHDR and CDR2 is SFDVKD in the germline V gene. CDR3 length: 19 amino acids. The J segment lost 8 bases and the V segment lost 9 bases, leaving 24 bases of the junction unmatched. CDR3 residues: CATSGTGGLAGGRTGTQYF. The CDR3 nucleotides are TGTGCCACCTCCGGGACAGGTGGGCTAGCGGGAGGTCGCACGGGTACGCAGTATTTT.

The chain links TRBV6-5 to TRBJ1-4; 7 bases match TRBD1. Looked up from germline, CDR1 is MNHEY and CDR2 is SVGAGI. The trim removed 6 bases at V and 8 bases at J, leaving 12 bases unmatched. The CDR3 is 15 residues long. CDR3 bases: TGTGCCAGCAGGGCACGACAGGGCGAGGGCGAAAAACTGTTTTTT. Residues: CASRARQGEGEKLFF.

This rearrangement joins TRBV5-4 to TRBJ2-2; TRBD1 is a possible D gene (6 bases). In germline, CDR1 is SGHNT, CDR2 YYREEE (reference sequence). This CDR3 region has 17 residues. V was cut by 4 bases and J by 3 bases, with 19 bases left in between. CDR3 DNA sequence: TGTGCCAGCAGCCGTAATAACAGGGTTGAGGACACCGGGGAGCTGTTTTTT. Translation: CASSRNNRVEDTGELFF.

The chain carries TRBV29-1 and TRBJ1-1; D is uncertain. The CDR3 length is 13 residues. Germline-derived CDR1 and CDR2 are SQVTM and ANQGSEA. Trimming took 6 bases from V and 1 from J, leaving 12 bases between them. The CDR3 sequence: CSVAGTSNTEAFF. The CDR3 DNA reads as TGCAGCGTGGCGGGAACATCGAACACTGAAGCTTTCTTT.

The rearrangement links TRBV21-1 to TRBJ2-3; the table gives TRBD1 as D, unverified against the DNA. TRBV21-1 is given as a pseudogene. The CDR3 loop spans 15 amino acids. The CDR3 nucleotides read TGTGCCAGCAATCATACGTCAGGGCAGGCAGATACGCAGTATTTT. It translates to CASNHTSGQADTQYF.

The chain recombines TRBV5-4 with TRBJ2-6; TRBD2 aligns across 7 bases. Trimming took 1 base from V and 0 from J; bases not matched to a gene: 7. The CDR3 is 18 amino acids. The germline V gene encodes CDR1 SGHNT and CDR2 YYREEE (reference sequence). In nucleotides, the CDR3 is TGTGCCAGCAGCTTGCGCGGGGGACTTAGCTCTGGGGCCAACGTCCTGACTTTC. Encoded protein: CASSLRGGLSSGANVLTF.

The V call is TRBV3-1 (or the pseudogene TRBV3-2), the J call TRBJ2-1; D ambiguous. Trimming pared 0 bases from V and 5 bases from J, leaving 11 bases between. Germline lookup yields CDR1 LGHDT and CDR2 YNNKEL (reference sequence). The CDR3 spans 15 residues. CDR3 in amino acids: CASSQEMARNNEQFF. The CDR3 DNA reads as TGTGCCAGCAGCCAAGAAATGGCAAGAAACAATGAGCAGTTCTTC.

The CDR3 region is CASSLEGAGEYF. As DNA, the CDR3 is TGTGCCAGCAGCTTAGAGGGGGCAGGGGAGTACTTC. The rearrangement joins TRBV11-2 to TRBJ2-7; a weak D match, TRBD1 (6 bases). The V end lost 0 bases, the J end lost 11 bases, and 11 bases lay between the germline ends. This CDR3 has 12 amino acids. Looked up from germline, CDR1 is SGHAT and CDR2 is FQNNGV.